This T cell receptor (beta chain) was retrieved from a study of T cell clones after liver transplantation. Turning to the study itself: As an antigen-independent comparator, third-party-reactive TCRbeta sequences came from pre-transplant mixed lymphocyte reactions. HCV positivity affected three of eight recipients; the rest lacked autoimmune or viral indications.

The table came from immunoSEQ multiplex PCR; TCRdb's copy has only in-frame clones and leaves some out. This table holds nearly 55,000 clones, roughly 83% found once. V was pared by 5 bases and J by 10 bases, with 16 bases between. The CDR3 has 13 amino acids. From germline, CDR1 is SGDLS and CDR2 YYNGEE. The sequence was collected from a human donor who received a liver transplant. The chain is built from TRBV9 and TRBJ2-1, with a tentative D call TRBD2 (6 bases). Sequenced here: CD4+ T cells from blood, sampled before liver transplant. DNA for the CDR3: TGTGCCAGCAGTATGCCGGGAGATGGAGAGCAGTTCTTC. Amino acid sequence: CASSMPGDGEQFF.